Below, 17 T cell receptor beta chains from the same sample are listed, as sequenced in a study of identical twins. TCRdb called the 5' RACE reads again in MiXCR, with one record for every CDR3 protein. This sample yields roughly 350,000 distinct CDR3 sequences, of which roughly 9% are seen a single time; more than 8% belongs to the top ten. Sequencing used naive T cells sorted from blood. These TCRs come from a woman between 50 and 59 years old in good health.

This clonotype was observed at least ten times. This sequence joins TRBV10-2 and TRBJ1-1; D gene unclear. The CDR3 loop spans 12 amino acids. Trimming took off 3 bases at V and 5 bases at J, with 7 bases between the two ends. Germline V CDR1 and CDR2: WSHSY, SAAADI. CDR3 in DNA: TGCGCCAGCAGTGAATCAAGAACTGAAGCTTTCTTT. Encoded protein: CASSESRTEAFF.

The chain uses TRBV3-1 and TRBJ2-3, with a tentative D call TRBD2 (6 bases). V was clipped by 1 base and J by 9 bases, with 17 bases between them. The CDR3 covers 15 residues. CDR1 and CDR2 (germline): LGHDT, YNNKEL (reference sequence). CDR3 in amino acids: CASSQGLLAGETQYF. CDR3 in DNA: TGTGCCAGCAGCCAAGGGTTACTAGCTGGGGAAACGCAGTATTTT.

The J gene is TRBJ1-5, the V gene TRBV12-3 or TRBV12-4; D is ambiguous. V lost 3 bases and J lost 4, with 7 bases in between. The CDR3 has 13 residues. This CDR3 is CASSFSRNQPQHF. Here the CDR3 DNA reads TGTGCCAGCAGTTTCTCCAGAAATCAGCCCCAGCATTTT.

This clonotype has a handful of counts. V gene TRBV12-3 or TRBV12-4 combines with J gene TRBJ2-2, with D possibly matching TRBD2 (6 bases). CDR3 length: 14 residues. With 7 bases removed from V and 4 bases from J, the gap between germline ends came to 13 bases. The CDR3 DNA reads TGTGCCAGCACCCTACTAGCCGTCACCGGGGAGCTGTTTTTT. It encodes CASTLLAVTGELFF.

This chain links TRBV5-1 with TRBJ2-7; D ambiguous. Germline assignment: CDR1 SGHRS and CDR2 YFSETQ. V was cut by 7 bases and J by 2 bases, with 16 bases left in between. The CDR3 sequence is 14 residues long. The CDR3 is CASGFGVIPYEQYF. As DNA, the CDR3 is TGCGCCAGCGGTTTTGGGGTCATACCCTACGAGCAGTACTTC.

This clonotype has a handful of counts. The J gene is TRBJ1-5, the V gene TRBV20-1; D is undetermined. The germline V and J ends were trimmed by 0 bases and 7 bases, with 10 bases remaining between them. Looked up from germline, CDR1 is DFQATT and CDR2 is SNEGSKA (reference sequence). This CDR3 is 13 amino acids long. For the CDR3, the DNA is TGCAGTGCTAGAGAAAATCCTCGGCAGCCCCAGCATTTT. Protein: CSARENPRQPQHF.

This clonotype turned up a few times. The chain combines TRBV12-3 or TRBV12-4 with TRBJ1-5; 11 nucleotides match TRBD1. Trimming cost V 5 bases and J 7 bases; bases outside gene matches: 10. The CDR3 is made up of 16 amino acids. CDR3 residues: CASSPLDRGRRQPQHF. In DNA, the CDR3 is TGTGCCAGCAGTCCCTTGGACAGGGGGCGCAGGCAGCCCCAGCATTTT.

This clonotype showed up just a few times. The V and J genes are TRBV20-1 and TRBJ1-2; D might be TRBD1 (6 bases). Germline V gene data show CDR1 as DFQATT and CDR2 as SNEGSKA (reference sequence). V lost 7 bases and J 4 bases, leaving 16 bases between the germline ends. The CDR3 extends over 13 amino acids. The CDR3 DNA is TGCAGTGTAGGGGAGGGGGTACTCTATGGCTACACCTTC. As protein: CSVGEGVLYGYTF.

This clonotype has only a few counts. The chain combines TRBV2 with TRBJ2-1, with D perhaps TRBD2 (8 bases). The CDR3 sequence is 18 residues long. Germline-derived CDR1 and CDR2 are SNHLY and FYNNEI. Trimming stripped 5 bases from V and 0 bases from J, with 20 bases between. CDR3 DNA sequence: TGTGCCAGCAGTTCGGGAGGGGGCCAGCTCGGCTCCTACAATGAGCAGTTCTTC. Translated: CASSSGGGQLGSYNEQFF.

The chain uses TRBV5-8 and TRBJ2-7; D is unclear. Trimming stripped 5 bases from V and 0 bases from J, with 12 bases between. The CDR3 spans 14 residues. CDR1 SGHTS and CDR2 YDEGEE come from the germline V gene. In DNA form, the CDR3 reads TGTGCCAGCAGACCCCGGACGGGCTCCTACGAGCAGTACTTC. Amino acids: CASRPRTGSYEQYF.

The chain is built from TRBV7-9 and TRBJ2-1; 10 bases are a match to TRBD2. The length of the CDR3 is 15 residues. Per the germline V gene, CDR1 is SEHNR and CDR2 is FQNEAQ (reference sequence). With 5 bases clipped from V and 10 bases from J, the junction kept 11 bases outside the gene matches. The CDR3 DNA reads TGTGCCAGCAGCCATTGGACTAGCGGACCGGGGGAGCAGTTCTTC. Protein sequence: CASSHWTSGPGEQFF.

The table lists this clonotype with a few counts. The chain joins TRBV12-5 to TRBJ2-1; D could derive from TRBD1 or TRBD2 (5 bases each). V lost 4 bases and J lost 6, with 19 bases in between. Germline V CDR1 and CDR2: LGHNT, FRNRAP. This CDR3 is built from 16 residues. CDR3 residues: CASGYAPGPQGNEQFF. CDR3 DNA: TGTGCTAGTGGTTATGCACCGGGACCGCAGGGCAATGAGCAGTTCTTC.

The rearrangement links TRBV7-6 to TRBJ2-7; 11 positions match TRBD2. V lost 5 bases, J lost 2 bases, and 8 bases stayed unmatched. The CDR3 is 16 residues long. Germline CDR1 SGHVS, CDR2 FNYEAQ. CDR3 amino acids: CASSQGTSGAPYEQYF. In nucleotides, the CDR3 is TGTGCCAGCAGCCAAGGGACTAGCGGAGCCCCCTACGAGCAGTACTTC.

This clonotype was recorded at least ten times. This chain uses TRBV29-1 with TRBJ2-4, with D possibly matching TRBD1 (5 bases). Looked up from germline, CDR1 is SQVTM and CDR2 is ANQGSEA. The CDR3 covers 13 residues. Trimming removed 7 bases from V and 4 bases from J, with 14 bases in between. The CDR3 DNA reads TGCAGCGGGATTCAGGGTGGGAAAAACATTCAGTACTTC. Protein product: CSGIQGGKNIQYF.

This clonotype was seen more than once but under ten times. V is TRBV15 and J is TRBJ2-5, with 7 bases aligning to TRBD1. With V trimmed by 1 base and J by 2 bases, 4 bases remained unmatched. This CDR3 region has 15 residues. Germline-derived CDR1 and CDR2 are LNHNV and YYDKDF (reference sequence). CDR3 amino acids: CATSRVYRGQETQYF. CDR3 nucleotide sequence: TGTGCCACCAGCAGAGTCTACAGGGGACAAGAGACCCAGTACTTC. Looking up the rest from reference TRBV15 and TRBJ2-5 gives the full variable domain: DAMVIQNPRYQVTQFGKPVTLSCSQTLNHNVMYWYQQKSSQAPKLLFHYYDKDFNNEADTPDNFQSRRPNTSFCFLDIRSPGLGDTAMYLCATSRVYRGQETQYFGPGTRLLVL.

This clonotype came up many times. This chain uses TRBV29-1 with TRBJ2-5, with 7 bases fitting TRBD2. Germline V CDR1 and CDR2: SQVTM, ANQGSEA. The CDR3 covers 15 residues. Losses at the gene ends were 3 bases for V and 7 bases for J; bases not matched to a gene: 14. CDR3 in DNA: TGCAGCGTTGAGGGGACTAATAGGACAAGAGTGACCCAGTACTTC. It translates to CSVEGTNRTRVTQYF. The entire variable domain, with the rest obtained from reference TRBV29-1 and TRBJ2-5, is as follows: SAVISQKPSRDICQRGTSLTIQCQVDSQVTMMFWYRQQPGQSLTLIATANQGSEATYESGFVIDKFPISRPNLTFSTLTVSNMSPEDSSIYLCSVEGTNRTRVTQYFGPGTRLLVL.

This clonotype was observed a few times. The V call is TRBV24-1, the J call TRBJ2-1; D remains ambiguous. Germline V gene sequence: CDR1 KGHDR, CDR2 SFDVKD. CDR3 length: 11 amino acids. V was shortened by 5 bases and J by 10 bases, with 8 bases between the two germline ends. The DNA for the CDR3 is TGTGCCACCAGTGTGGGTCCCGAGCAGTTCTTC. Amino acid sequence: CATSVGPEQFF.